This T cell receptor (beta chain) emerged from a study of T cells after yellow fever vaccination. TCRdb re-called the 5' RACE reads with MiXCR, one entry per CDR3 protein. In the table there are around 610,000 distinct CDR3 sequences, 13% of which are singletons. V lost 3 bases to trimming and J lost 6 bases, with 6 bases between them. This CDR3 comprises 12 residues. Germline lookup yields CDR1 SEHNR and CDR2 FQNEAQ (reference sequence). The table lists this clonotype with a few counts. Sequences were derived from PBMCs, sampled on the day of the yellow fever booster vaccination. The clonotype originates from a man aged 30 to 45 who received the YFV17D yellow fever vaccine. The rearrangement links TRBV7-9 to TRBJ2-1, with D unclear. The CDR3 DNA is TGTGCCAGCAGCTTCTCGGTCAATGAGCAGTTCTTC. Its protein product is CASSFSVNEQFF.